The 11 T cell receptor beta chains below all came from one sample that was sequenced in a study of blood T cells in healthy people across ages. Alongside a J-beta primer mix, a sample-barcoded 5' primer served in a second PCR lasting about 7 to 11 cycles. TCRdb reanalysed the 5' RACE reads using MiXCR and keeps one entry per CDR3 protein. The table records 1.5 million to 2 million distinct CDR3 sequences, roughly 49% of them present only once. Sequences were obtained from blood. All receptors derive from a woman aged 40 to 55 in good health.

The chain uses TRBV7-2 and TRBJ2-4, with D possibly TRBD2 on 7 matching bases. The V and J ends lost 7 bases and 6 bases respectively, with 16 bases between them. CDR3 length: 14 residues. The germline V gene encodes CDR1 SGHTA and CDR2 FQGNSA. CDR3 sequence (DNA): TGTGCCAGCACGTTAGGGGGGGCTAGAAACATTCAGTACTTC. It codes for CASTLGGARNIQYF. Combining the CDR3 with reference TRBV7-2 and TRBJ2-4 gives the whole variable domain GAGVSQSPSNKVTEKGKDVELRCDPISGHTALYWYRQSLGQGLEFLIYFQGNSAPDKSGLPSDRFSAERTGGSVSTLTIQRTQQEDSAVYLCASTLGGARNIQYFGAGTRLSVL.

This clonotype turned up a few times. This chain links TRBV3-1 with TRBJ2-5, with 7 bases lining up with TRBD1. Germline assignment: CDR1 LGHDT and CDR2 YNNKEL (reference sequence). V shed 0 bases and J 7 bases; nucleotides not matched to a gene: 8. The CDR3 has 15 residues. Written as DNA, the CDR3 is TGTGCCAGCAGCCAAGAAGACAGGGAGAAGGGGACCCAGTACTTC. Translated, it gives CASSQEDREKGTQYF.

This chain connects TRBV28 to TRBJ2-3; 8 bases are shared with TRBD1. Germline V CDR1 and CDR2: MDHEN, SYDVKM. Trimming removed 5 bases from V and 1 base from J; junction bases left unmatched: 8. The CDR3 is 16 residues long. Here the CDR3 DNA reads TGTGCCAGCAGTAAAGGCAGGGGGCGAGGCACAGATACGCAGTATTTT. Translating gives CASSKGRGRGTDTQYF. Looking up the rest from reference TRBV28 and TRBJ2-3 gives the full variable domain: DVKVTQSSRYLVKRTGEKVFLECVQDMDHENMFWYRQDPGLGLRLIYFSYDVKMKEKGDIPEGYSVSREKKERFSLILESASTNQTSMYLCASSKGRGRGTDTQYFGPGTRLTVL.

This chain connects TRBV29-1 to TRBJ1-4, with TRBD1 matching over 8 bases. J lost 8 bases, V lost 7 bases, and 9 bases had no gene match. CDR1 SQVTM and CDR2 ANQGSEA come from the germline V gene. This CDR3 region has 13 residues. The CDR3 here is CSAGQGMREKLFF. The CDR3 nucleotides are TGCAGCGCAGGACAGGGTATGCGGGAAAAACTGTTTTTT.

In its sample, this clonotype was seen many times. The CDR3 DNA sequence: TGTGCCAGCAGCTTTGCAGGGCTCAATGAGCAGTTCTTC. Protein product: CASSFAGLNEQFF. V usage is TRBV11-2 and J usage is TRBJ2-1; D is perhaps TRBD1 (5 bases). There are 13 residues in the CDR3. CDR1 is SGHAT and CDR2 is FQNNGV in the germline V gene. V gave up 3 bases and J gave up 6 bases, with 9 bases separating them.

This clonotype was counted between two and nine times. V gene TRBV9 combines with J gene TRBJ2-4; 11 bases line up with TRBD2. The assigned J gene may be wrong: the sequence end matches TRBJ2-5 better. This CDR3 spans 16 amino acids. Germline CDR1 reads SGDLS; CDR2 reads YYNGEE. The CDR3 coding sequence is TGTGCCAGCAGCGTAGACTGGACTAGCGGGCAAGAGACCCAGTACTTC. Its protein is CASSVDWTSGQETQYF.

This clonotype turned up a few times. V is TRBV28 and J is TRBJ2-1, with D tentatively TRBD1 (6 bases). The V end was cut by 6 bases, the J end by 4 bases, with 13 bases between. CDR1 MDHEN and CDR2 SYDVKM come from the germline V gene. The length of the CDR3 is 14 residues. The CDR3 reads CASSPLDRYNEQFF. CDR3 nucleotide sequence: TGTGCCAGCAGCCCGCTTGACAGGTACAATGAGCAGTTCTTC.

CDR3 in amino acids: CSASHPGRGDGYTF. The DNA of the CDR3 is TGCAGTGCTAGTCACCCCGGCCGGGGGGATGGCTACACCTTC. The gene calls are TRBV20-1 and TRBJ1-2; D is possibly TRBD1 (5 bases). V lost 3 bases and J 6 bases, leaving 17 bases between the germline ends. Germline V CDR1 and CDR2: DFQATT, SNEGSKA (reference sequence). The CDR3 has 14 amino acids.

The table lists this clonotype with a few counts. The chain employs TRBV9 and TRBJ2-7; D not resolved. The CDR3 spans 13 residues. The germline V gene encodes CDR1 SGDLS and CDR2 YYNGEE. V dropped 1 base and J dropped 3 bases, with 8 bases sitting between them. CDR3 sequence reads: CASSVRIGYEQYF. CDR3 nucleotides: TGTGCCAGCAGCGTAAGAATAGGCTACGAGCAGTACTTC.

This clonotype was counted only a few times. This chain uses TRBV4-2 with TRBJ2-1; D call uncertain. CDR1 is LGHNA and CDR2 is YNFKEQ in the germline V gene. V was clipped by 0 bases and J by 7 bases, with 10 bases between them. This CDR3 spans 14 amino acids. The CDR3 loop reads CASSQEARLNEQFF. The CDR3 coding sequence is TGTGCCAGCAGCCAAGAAGCCAGGCTTAATGAGCAGTTCTTC.

This clonotype showed up just a few times. The chain links TRBV7-9 to TRBJ1-5, with a tentative D call TRBD1 (5 bases). The CDR3 totals 14 residues. V was cut by 4 bases and J by 4 bases, with 11 bases left in between. Germline CDR1 and CDR2: SEHNR and FQNEAQ (reference sequence). The CDR3 DNA follows: TGTGCCAGCAGCTGGGACGGAGAGAATCAGCCCCAGCATTTT. This translates into CASSWDGENQPQHF.